This T cell receptor (beta chain) was captured in a study of Graves' ophthalmopathy and Graves' hyperthyroidism (dated by TCRdb to 2016 to 2019). A note on the overall study: Peripheral blood was collected at initial diagnosis, prior to any treatment. For independent validation, a separate cohort was made up of around 18 hyperthyroidism patients plus 17 patients who later progressed from hyperthyroidism to ophthalmopathy. T-cell repertoires of thyroid tissue and blood were compared in several hyperthyroidism patients. In total, 135 blood samples were TCR-sequenced: around 42 ophthalmopathy, 75 hyperthyroidism and some 17 hyperthyroidism-to-ophthalmopathy patients. The roughly 100 discovery patients were divided at random into training and test sets in a 7:3 ratio. To explore V-J signatures distinguishing ophthalmopathy from hyperthyroidism, a discovery set of around 100 patients (roughly 45 ophthalmopathy, 57 stable hyperthyroidism) was enrolled. The study used signatures of the TCR beta repertoire to tell Graves' ophthalmopathy apart from Graves' hyperthyroidism and to predict which patients would progress to ophthalmopathy. Following sampling, methimazole starting at 30 mg daily was administered to hyperthyroidism patients, and high-dose intravenous methylprednisolone was administered to ophthalmopathy patients.

From the germline V gene (reference sequence), CDR1 is LNHNV and CDR2 is YYDKDF. The CDR3 sequence holds 15 residues, the cysteine and phenylalanine included. Only the CDR3 portion is preserved as DNA: 45 bases, with reading frame beginning at the first base. Between the V and J ends, shortened by 3 bases and 3 bases respectively, the junction contains 15 bases. The study at large found these results: Sample size was not predetermined statistically, and investigators were not blinded to group allocation. In validation, the model predicted ophthalmopathy progression with about 71% sensitivity and roughly 72% specificity; about a dozen predicted patients were CT-confirmed with GO in a median of around 6 months. The 13-signature model separated ophthalmopathy from stable hyperthyroidism with around 90% sensitivity and approximately 81% specificity in cross-validation, and 80%/75% in the test set. Most expanded thyroid clonotypes with a frequency above 0.001 also appeared in blood, which suggests that blood repertoires may reflect the immune response in the thyroid.

For repertoire sequencing, TCR beta CDR3 regions were amplified from RNA transcripts. The first round was an RT-PCR using HTBI primers with the Qiagen OneStep RT-PCR kit, and this first round was followed by a second-round multiplex PCR, then size selection and purification. The libraries underwent paired-end sequencing with 100 bp reads on an Illumina HiSeq2000. From the authors' description of their analysis: Reads were processed with SOAPnuke, discarding reads with adapters, uncalled bases, mean Phred below 15, or no exact constant-primer or identifier match. High-quality paired reads were merged with COPE v1.2.5. Each unique nucleotide sequence was treated as a clonotype, and MiTCR v1.1 was used to align the clonotypes to the IMGT TRB V, D and J references. Analysis was restricted to V-J combinations with a frequency above 0.0001, which covered 98% to 99.2% of repertoires. A TCR clonal expansion and chaos score per V-J combination was defined as the ratio of F50 clonal expansion to chaos observed in the TCRdist matrix. Welch's t-statistics and random forest were used to narrow the features down to over ten V-J combinations, which were then fed into a naive Bayes classifier. Thyroid-blood repertoire similarity was quantified with the Morisita-Horn index. TCRdb itself trimmed the public reads at Q25 with fastp, ran MiXCR and retained productive beta chains. One record per CDR3 amino acid sequence lists the most common genes and DNA. The V and J calls were determined by TCRdb, not by the authors. The sample table lists hundreds of thousands of distinct CDR3 sequences, approximately 21% of them with a count of one. The ten largest clones take up roughly 3% of the sample.

Hyperthyroidism was defined as stable when no progression to ophthalmopathy occurred within 18 months of follow-up. Hyperthyroidism patients were newly diagnosed, with disease duration under 2 months, and aged 18 to 65 years. Patients were excluded if they had other autoimmune diseases, uncontrolled infections, pregnancy or lactation. Clinical symptoms, serum thyroxine, TRAb, thyroid ultrasound and orbital computed tomography were used for diagnosis. PBMCs were isolated from approximately 10 ml of fresh peripheral blood by Ficoll-Paque density gradient centrifugation. Trizol reagent was used to extract the total RNA, and its quality was then checked on an Agilent 2100 Bioanalyzer. At least ten counts were recorded for this clonotype. Its antigen is still unknown. Base quality data are lacking; no much larger clone is found one base away.

This clonotype was sampled from a woman in her late teens or twenties with stable Graves' hyperthyroidism. Donor details come from another sample of the same person, matched by shared clones. Material: peripheral blood. The sequence is built from TRBV15 and TRBJ2-7; confidence is insufficient to name the D gene. In nucleotide form, the sequence is TGTGCCACCAGCAGCAGACGGGTTCTGAGCTACGAGCAGTACTTC. It is translated as CATSSRRVLSYEQYF.